These T cell receptor beta chains were read from a single sample in a study of cytomegalovirus exposure and HLA in healthy donors. The table came from immunoSEQ multiplex PCR; TCRdb's copy has only in-frame clones and leaves some out. The table lists 250,000 to 350,000 clones, about 87% of them singletons. Input material: PBMCs. The receptors were gathered from a woman aged 18-35 years in good health and CMV-seronegative. The CDR3 runs from the conserved cysteine through the conserved F or W. Each record gives: V gene, J gene, clone size, D gene, CDR3 protein, CDR3 DNA. D genes are given only for firm matches. For some rows the clone size is stated as once, few or many, or as a class when expanded; others skip it.

v_gene: TRBV10-3; j_gene: TRBJ2-7; abundance: -; d_gene: TRBD1; CDR3aa: CATRSGTGISYEQYF; CDR3nt: TGTGCCACCAGATCCGGGACAGGGATATCCTACGAGCAGTACTTC
v_gene: TRBV5-6; j_gene: TRBJ2-7; abundance: -; d_gene: TRBD1; CDR3aa: CASSFAGQGHYEQYF; CDR3nt: TGTGCCAGCAGCTTCGCAGGACAGGGGCACTACGAGCAGTACTTC
v_gene: TRBV7-2; j_gene: TRBJ2-1; abundance: -; d_gene: -; CDR3aa: CASSLRRGLPNEQFF; CDR3nt: TGTGCCAGCAGCTTAAGGCGGGGGCTACCCAATGAGCAGTTCTTC
v_gene: TRBV29-1; j_gene: TRBJ1-2; abundance: -; d_gene: TRBD1; CDR3aa: CSAQGAKGYTF; CDR3nt: TGCAGCGCACAGGGGGCCAAGGGCTACACCTTC
v_gene: TRBV2; j_gene: TRBJ2-7; abundance: -; d_gene: -; CDR3aa: CASSPRLESEQYF; CDR3nt: TGTGCCAGCAGTCCGCGACTTGAAAGTGAGCAGTACTTC
v_gene: TRBV2; j_gene: TRBJ2-3; abundance: -; d_gene: TRBD1; CDR3aa: CASRPPGQGLYTQYF; CDR3nt: TGTGCCAGCAGGCCACCGGGACAGGGACTATATACGCAGTATTTT
v_gene: TRBV4-1; j_gene: TRBJ2-3; abundance: -; d_gene: TRBD2; CDR3aa: CASSLRLAGASTDTQYF; CDR3nt: TGCGCCAGCAGCCTTCGGCTAGCGGGGGCCAGCACAGATACGCAGTATTTT
v_gene: TRBV9; j_gene: TRBJ2-2; abundance: -; d_gene: -; CDR3aa: CASSVDLGATGELFF; CDR3nt: TGTGCCAGCAGCGTAGACTTGGGCGCGACCGGGGAGCTGTTTTTT
v_gene: TRBV11-2; j_gene: TRBJ1-3; abundance: -; d_gene: TRBD1; CDR3aa: CASSLVISQGQRENTIYF; CDR3nt: TGTGCCAGCAGCTTAGTCATCTCACAGGGACAGAGGGAAAACACCATATATTTT
v_gene: TRBV5-1; j_gene: TRBJ2-3; abundance: -; d_gene: -; CDR3aa: CASSLEISSTDTQYF; CDR3nt: TGCGCCAGCAGCTTGGAAATTTCGAGCACAGATACGCAGTATTTT
v_gene: TRBV7-3; j_gene: TRBJ2-5; abundance: -; d_gene: TRBD2; CDR3aa: CASSPLAGGQETQYF; CDR3nt: TGTGCCAGCAGCCCTCTAGCGGGGGGCCAAGAGACCCAGTACTTC
v_gene: TRBV6-5; j_gene: TRBJ1-4; abundance: -; d_gene: TRBD1; CDR3aa: CASSYSGTADEKLFF; CDR3nt: TGTGCCAGCAGTTACTCGGGGACAGCGGATGAAAAACTGTTTTTT
v_gene: TRBV30; j_gene: TRBJ2-7; abundance: once; d_gene: -; CDR3aa: CAWSVSPESEQYF; CDR3nt: TGTGCCTGGAGTGTAAGTCCAGAAAGCGAGCAGTACTTC
v_gene: TRBV7-8; j_gene: TRBJ2-7; abundance: -; d_gene: -; CDR3aa: CASSLSLYEQYF; CDR3nt: TGTGCCAGCAGCTTGAGTCTCTACGAGCAGTACTTC
v_gene: TRBV2; j_gene: TRBJ1-2; abundance: -; d_gene: TRBD1; CDR3aa: CASQDNGTGGSANYGYTF; CDR3nt: TGTGCCAGCCAGGATAACGGGACAGGGGGCTCAGCTAACTATGGCTACACCTTC
v_gene: TRBV6-5; j_gene: TRBJ2-1; abundance: -; d_gene: -; CDR3aa: CASSYAGGGDNEQFF; CDR3nt: TGTGCCAGCAGTTATGCGGGTGGAGGAGACAATGAGCAGTTCTTC
v_gene: TRBV5-4; j_gene: TRBJ2-7; abundance: -; d_gene: TRBD2; CDR3aa: CASSFGAGGSSYEQYF; CDR3nt: TGTGCCAGCAGCTTCGGAGCGGGGGGCTCTAGCTACGAGCAGTACTTC
v_gene: TRBV6-5; j_gene: TRBJ1-3; abundance: -; d_gene: -; CDR3aa: CASSYSGVASGNTIYF; CDR3nt: TGTGCCAGCAGTTATTCAGGGGTGGCCTCTGGAAACACCATATATTTT
v_gene: TRBV6-1; j_gene: TRBJ1-1; abundance: -; d_gene: TRBD1; CDR3aa: CASTPGQNLNTEAFF; CDR3nt: TGTGCCAGTACCCCGGGACAGAACTTGAACACTGAAGCTTTCTTT
v_gene: TRBV6-6; j_gene: TRBJ1-2; abundance: -; d_gene: TRBD1; CDR3aa: CASSTRTGPYGYTF; CDR3nt: TGTGCCAGCAGTACACGGACAGGGCCCTATGGCTACACCTTC
v_gene: TRBV7-9; j_gene: TRBJ1-4; abundance: -; d_gene: TRBD1; CDR3aa: CSSSTDRAETNEKLFF; CDR3nt: TGTTCCAGCAGCACCGACAGGGCTGAAACTAATGAAAAACTGTTTTTT
v_gene: TRBV21-1; j_gene: TRBJ2-7; abundance: -; d_gene: -; CDR3aa: CASSKAETSGAWEQYF; CDR3nt: TGTGCCAGCAGCAAAGCCGAGACTAGCGGGGCCTGGGAGCAGTACTTC
v_gene: TRBV10-3; j_gene: TRBJ2-5; abundance: -; d_gene: TRBD2; CDR3aa: CAIRDIAGGRETQYF; CDR3nt: TGTGCCATCAGGGATATAGCGGGTGGTCGGGAGACCCAGTACTTC
v_gene: TRBV7-6; j_gene: TRBJ1-3; abundance: -; d_gene: -; CDR3aa: CASSLYRDTGNTIYF; CDR3nt: TGTGCCAGCAGCTTATACAGGGATACTGGAAACACCATATATTTT
v_gene: TRBV27; j_gene: TRBJ2-1; abundance: few; d_gene: -; CDR3aa: CASSMRQPNNEQFF; CDR3nt: TGTGCCAGCAGCATGCGACAGCCAAACAATGAGCAGTTCTTC
v_gene: TRBV10-3; j_gene: TRBJ1-3; abundance: -; d_gene: -; CDR3aa: CAISDPRGNAGNTIYF; CDR3nt: TGTGCCATCAGCGATCCTCGGGGTAACGCTGGAAACACCATATATTTT
v_gene: TRBV11-2; j_gene: TRBJ2-2; abundance: once; d_gene: -; CDR3aa: CASRTGLFTGELFF; CDR3nt: TGTGCCAGCAGGACGGGACTTTTCACCGGGGAGCTGTTTTTT
v_gene: TRBV6-5; j_gene: TRBJ1-1; abundance: -; d_gene: -; CDR3aa: CASSYGTMNTEAFF; CDR3nt: TGTGCCAGCAGTTACGGGACAATGAACACTGAAGCTTTCTTT
v_gene: TRBV5-1; j_gene: TRBJ2-1; abundance: -; d_gene: -; CDR3aa: CASSRPGNEQFF; CDR3nt: TGCGCCAGCAGTCGCCCAGGGAATGAGCAGTTCTTC
v_gene: TRBV7-9; j_gene: TRBJ1-2; abundance: -; d_gene: -; CDR3aa: CASNSHLGRDTSGYTF; CDR3nt: TGTGCCAGCAATTCTCACTTGGGGAGGGATACTAGTGGCTACACCTTC
v_gene: TRBV7-9; j_gene: TRBJ2-7; abundance: -; d_gene: -; CDR3aa: CASSFNGPYEQYF; CDR3nt: TGTGCCAGCAGCTTCAACGGTCCCTACGAGCAGTACTTC
v_gene: TRBV9; j_gene: TRBJ2-5; abundance: once; d_gene: -; CDR3aa: CASSVGGTLQETQYF; CDR3nt: TGTGCCAGCAGCGTAGGGGGGACTCTCCAAGAGACCCAGTACTTC
v_gene: TRBV7-9; j_gene: TRBJ1-1; abundance: few; d_gene: -; CDR3aa: CASSPVGGGLF; CDR3nt: TGTGCCAGCAGCCCAGTGGGAGGAGGGCTCTTT
v_gene: TRBV10-3; j_gene: TRBJ2-1; abundance: -; d_gene: -; CDR3aa: CAIAGSYNEQFF; CDR3nt: TGTGCCATCGCGGGGTCCTACAATGAGCAGTTCTTC
v_gene: TRBV18; j_gene: TRBJ2-3; abundance: -; d_gene: TRBD2; CDR3aa: CASSPTSGRTDTQYF; CDR3nt: TGTGCCAGCTCACCCACTAGCGGCCGCACAGATACGCAGTATTTT
v_gene: TRBV11-2; j_gene: TRBJ1-3; abundance: -; d_gene: -; CDR3aa: CASSRRLFSGNTIYF; CDR3nt: TGTGCCAGCAGCCGTCGACTGTTCTCTGGAAACACCATATATTTT
v_gene: TRBV5-6; j_gene: TRBJ1-1; abundance: -; d_gene: -; CDR3aa: CASSFELGDTEAFF; CDR3nt: TGTGCCAGCAGCTTTGAGTTAGGGGACACTGAAGCTTTCTTT
v_gene: TRBV6-1; j_gene: TRBJ2-5; abundance: few; d_gene: -; CDR3aa: CASSEQAGRKTQYF; CDR3nt: TGTGCCAGCAGTGAACAGGCAGGGAGGAAGACCCAGTACTTC
v_gene: TRBV9; j_gene: TRBJ1-5; abundance: -; d_gene: -; CDR3aa: CASSVGGLNQPQHF; CDR3nt: TGTGCCAGCAGCGTTGGAGGGCTTAATCAGCCCCAGCATTTT
v_gene: TRBV19; j_gene: TRBJ1-1; abundance: -; d_gene: TRBD1; CDR3aa: CASPPRDRTNTEAFF; CDR3nt: TGTGCCAGTCCTCCCCGGGACAGAACGAACACTGAAGCTTTCTTT
v_gene: TRBV4-1; j_gene: TRBJ1-5; abundance: once; d_gene: -; CDR3aa: CASSQDLSNQPQHF; CDR3nt: TGCGCCAGCAGCCAAGATCTATCCAATCAGCCCCAGCATTTT